This T cell receptor beta chain was profiled in a study of cytomegalovirus exposure and HLA in healthy donors. The CDR3 consists of 13 residues. The germline gives CDR1 SGHNT, CDR2 YYREEE (reference sequence). V lost 1 base, J lost 7 bases, and 12 bases lay in between. The primer mix had 60 Vbeta and 13 Jbeta primers. The method was immunoSEQ multiplex PCR; TCRdb's version includes in-frame clones alone and lacks a portion of them. The data hold some 140,000 clones, with about three quarters observed a single time. This TCR came from a woman aged 18 to 35 in good health and CMV-seronegative. Sequencing used PBMCs. J is TRBJ2-7 and V is TRBV5-4, with D tentatively TRBD2 (6 bases). The DNA of the CDR3 is TGTGCCAGCAGCTTGCTAATGGCGGGGGAGCAGTACTTC. As protein: CASSLLMAGEQYF.